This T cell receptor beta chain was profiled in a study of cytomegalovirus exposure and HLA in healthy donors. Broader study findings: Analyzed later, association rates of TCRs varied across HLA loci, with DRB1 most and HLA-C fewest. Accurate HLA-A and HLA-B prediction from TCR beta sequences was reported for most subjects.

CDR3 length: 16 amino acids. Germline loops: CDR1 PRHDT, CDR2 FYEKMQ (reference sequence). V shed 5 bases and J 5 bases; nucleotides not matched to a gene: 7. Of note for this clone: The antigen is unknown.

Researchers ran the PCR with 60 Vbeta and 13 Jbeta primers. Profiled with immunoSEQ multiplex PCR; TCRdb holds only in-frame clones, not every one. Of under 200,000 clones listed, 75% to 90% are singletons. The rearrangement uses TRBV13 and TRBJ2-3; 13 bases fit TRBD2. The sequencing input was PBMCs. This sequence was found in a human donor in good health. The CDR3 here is CASSRTSGGAGDTQYF. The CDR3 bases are TGTGCCAGCAGCCGCACTAGCGGGGGGGCCGGAGATACGCAGTATTTT.